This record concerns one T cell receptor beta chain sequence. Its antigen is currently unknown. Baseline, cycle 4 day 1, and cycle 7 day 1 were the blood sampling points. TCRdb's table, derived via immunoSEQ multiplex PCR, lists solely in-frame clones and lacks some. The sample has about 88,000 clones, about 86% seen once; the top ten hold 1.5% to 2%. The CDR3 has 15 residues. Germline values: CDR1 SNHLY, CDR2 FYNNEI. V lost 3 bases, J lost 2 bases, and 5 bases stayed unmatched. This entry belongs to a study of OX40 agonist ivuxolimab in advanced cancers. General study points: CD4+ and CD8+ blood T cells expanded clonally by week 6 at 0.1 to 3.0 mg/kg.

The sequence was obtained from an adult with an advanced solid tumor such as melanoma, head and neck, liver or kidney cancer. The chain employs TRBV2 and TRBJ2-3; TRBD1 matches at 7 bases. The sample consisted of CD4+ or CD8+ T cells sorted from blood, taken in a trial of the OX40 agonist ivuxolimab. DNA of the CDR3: TGTGCCAGCAGTGATGGGCAGGGGGTCACAGATACGCAGTATTTT. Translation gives CASSDGQGVTDTQYF.